These 3 T cell receptor beta chains were all obtained from the same sample, sequenced in a study of T cells in Graves' hyperthyroidism and ophthalmopathy. Authors of the study amplified TCR beta CDR3 regions from RNA transcripts. The HTBI primer set was used in a first-round RT-PCR of the TCR CDR3. TCRdb independently ran MiXCR on the multiplex PCR reads; one entry per CDR3 protein. Of over 350,000 distinct CDR3 sequences detected, roughly 20% appear once; the ten largest clones hold 40%. The material sequenced was blood. Receptors originate from a man aged 18 to 30 with Graves' ophthalmopathy.

This clonotype was recorded many times. The genes are TRBV20-1 and TRBJ2-5; TRBD1 aligns across 7 bases. Trimming took 1 base from V and 5 from J; bases not matched to a gene: 7. CDR1 is DFQATT and CDR2 is SNEGSKA in the germline V gene (reference sequence). This CDR3 spans 14 amino acids. The CDR3 DNA reads as TGCAGTGCTAGAGGGATGTACAGGGGTGAGACCCAGTACTTC. Its translation: CSARGMYRGETQYF.

The gene calls are TRBV15 and TRBJ2-1; TRBD2 matches 7 bases. This CDR3 has 17 residues. CDR1 is LNHNV, CDR2 YYDKDF, per germline (reference sequence). V was clipped by 3 bases and J by 4 bases; unmatched bases: 12. In DNA form, the CDR3 reads TGTGCCACCAGCAGGTCCGCCGGCGGGGGACCTTACAATGAGCAGTTCTTC. It codes for CATSRSAGGGPYNEQFF. Complete variable domain (other parts from reference TRBV15 and TRBJ2-1): DAMVIQNPRYQVTQFGKPVTLSCSQTLNHNVMYWYQQKSSQAPKLLFHYYDKDFNNEADTPDNFQSRRPNTSFCFLDIRSPGLGDTAMYLCATSRSAGGGPYNEQFFGPGTRLTVL.

In its sample, this clonotype was seen many times. The chain carries TRBV15 and TRBJ2-1, with TRBD2 identical over 11 bases. The germline CDR1 and CDR2 sequences are LNHNV and YYDKDF (reference sequence). CDR3 length: 18 amino acids. V shed 0 bases, J shed 7 bases, and the junction held 11 bases outside the gene matches. CDR3 in DNA: TGTGCCACCAGCAGAGATATCGCACTAGCGGGGGCGGGGAATGAGCAGTTCTTC. Its protein product is CATSRDIALAGAGNEQFF.